Listed here are 20 T cell receptor beta chains from one sample, sequenced in a study of T-cell memory formation after mild COVID-19. TCRdb redid the calling of the 5' RACE reads with MiXCR, one entry per CDR3 protein. The sample consists of about half a million distinct CDR3 sequences, about 18% of them appearing once. Sequenced material: PBMCs or a T cell subset sorted from them (not recorded which). All receptors come from an adult woman who had mild COVID-19 (a few samples of this study predate the infection). Cell type and time point are not known.

The chain employs TRBV7-9 and TRBJ2-5; 9 bases align to TRBD2. The CDR3 runs 15 residues. J gave up 3 bases and V 4 bases, and 6 bases lay outside the gene matches. Germline lookup yields CDR1 SEHNR and CDR2 FQNEAQ (reference sequence). This chain's CDR3 is CASSWGLAPKETQYF. The CDR3 nucleotides read TGTGCCAGCAGCTGGGGACTAGCTCCGAAAGAGACCCAGTACTTC.

This clonotype was seen a few times. The chain links TRBV5-1 to TRBJ2-3; D is unresolved. CDR3 size: 14 residues. Trimming left V 1 base short and J 2 bases short, with 8 bases between. Germline CDR1 reads SGHRS; CDR2 reads YFSETQ. The CDR3 DNA follows: TGCGCCAGCAGCTTGAAGGCGTCCACAGATACGCAGTATTTT. Protein product: CASSLKASTDTQYF.

This sequence joins TRBV6-1 and TRBJ2-2; 10 positions match TRBD2. This CDR3 spans 17 amino acids. The germline V gene has CDR1 MNHNS and CDR2 SASEGT. V shed 3 bases and J 4 bases; nucleotides not matched to a gene: 8. DNA of the CDR3: TGTGCCAGCAGTGACTATAGCGGGAGGATCGGCACCGGGGAGCTGTTTTTT. Residues: CASSDYSGRIGTGELFF.

This clonotype has just a few counts. The V call is TRBV9, the J call TRBJ2-7, with D unclear. Trimming stripped 0 bases from V and 2 bases from J, with 12 bases between. CDR1 SGDLS and CDR2 YYNGEE come from the germline V gene. This CDR3 is built from 15 residues. The DNA of the CDR3 is TGTGCCAGCAGCGTAGAGGGCGGCATTACCTACGAGCAGTACTTC. It encodes CASSVEGGITYEQYF.

In its sample, this clonotype was seen a few times. The rearrangement joins TRBV4-1 to TRBJ1-1; D gene ambiguous. The germline CDR1 and CDR2 sequences are MGHRA and YSYEKL. This CDR3 contains 18 residues. V was shortened by 4 bases and J by 1 base, with 22 bases between the two germline ends. The CDR3 reads CASSPAGNQMTRNTEAFF. In DNA, the CDR3 is TGCGCCAGCAGCCCGGCCGGGAATCAAATGACCAGGAACACTGAAGCTTTCTTT.

The V and J genes are TRBV7-2 and TRBJ2-1; 12 positions match TRBD2. The CDR3 is 14 amino acids. The ends lost 1 base at V and 10 bases at J; junction bases unmatched: 2. Per the germline V gene, CDR1 is SGHTA and CDR2 is FQGNSA. DNA of the CDR3: TGTGCCAGCAGCTTAGACGGACTAGCGGGGGAGCAGTTCTTC. This codes for CASSLDGLAGEQFF. Based on the CDR3 plus reference TRBV7-2 and TRBJ2-1, the full variable domain is GAGVSQSPSNKVTEKGKDVELRCDPISGHTALYWYRQSLGQGLEFLIYFQGNSAPDKSGLPSDRFSAERTGGSVSTLTIQRTQQEDSAVYLCASSLDGLAGEQFFGPGTRLTVL.

This clonotype was observed many times. V usage is TRBV12-3 or TRBV12-4 and J usage is TRBJ2-2, with a tentative D call TRBD1 (6 bases). The V gene lost 3 bases and the J gene lost 8 bases, with 16 bases spanning the gap. The CDR3 is 15 residues long. CDR3 amino acids: CASSFPSGASGELFF. In DNA, the CDR3 is TGTGCCAGCAGTTTCCCTTCAGGGGCGTCGGGGGAGCTGTTTTTT.

This chain links TRBV6-7 with TRBJ2-2, with 14 bases matching TRBD2. TRBV6-7 is recorded as an ORF, its role being uncertain. The CDR3 covers 17 residues. V lost 6 bases, J lost 3 bases, and 6 bases stayed unmatched. The CDR3 coding sequence is TGTGCCAGCAGACCGACTAGCGGGAGGGGGGACACCGGGGAGCTGTTTTTT. Protein: CASRPTSGRGDTGELFF.

DNA of the CDR3: TGTGCCAGCAGCGTGGGCGCTAGCGGGGGTCCAAGGAGGGAGACCCAGTACTTC. It encodes CASSVGASGGPRRETQYF. The gene calls are TRBV9 and TRBJ2-5; TRBD2 aligns across 10 bases. With V trimmed by 2 bases and J by 5 bases, 15 bases remained unmatched. Germline V CDR1 and CDR2: SGDLS, YYNGEE. The CDR3 is made up of 18 amino acids.

This clonotype was picked up many times. The V call is TRBV4-3, the J call TRBJ2-7; 7 positions agree with TRBD1. V lost 0 bases and J lost 3; bases outside the gene matches: 5. CDR1 is LGHNA, CDR2 YSLEER, per germline. The CDR3 totals 15 residues. CDR3 in amino acids: CASSQDRDSRYEQYF. The CDR3 DNA is TGCGCCAGCAGCCAAGATAGGGACAGCCGCTACGAGCAGTACTTC.

This clonotype was observed a few times. The chain links TRBV12-3 or TRBV12-4 to TRBJ1-1; D is uncertain. The CDR3 is 11 amino acids. Trimming removed 10 bases from V and 1 base from J, with 7 bases in between. CDR3 nucleotides: TGTGCCACATACAGGAACACTGAAGCTTTCTTT. It specifies CATYRNTEAFF.

This clonotype was recorded a few times. J is TRBJ2-7 and V is TRBV30, with TRBD2 matching 10 bases. V shed 3 bases, J shed 1 base, and the junction held 3 bases outside the gene matches. This CDR3 comprises 14 residues. Looked up from germline, CDR1 is GTSNPN and CDR2 is SVGIG (reference sequence). CDR3 protein: CAWRERGGSYEQYF. CDR3 bases: TGTGCCTGGAGGGAGCGGGGGGGATCCTACGAGCAGTACTTC.

The chain has TRBV7-9 and TRBJ2-1; 9 bases are shared with TRBD2. The junction had 13 bases not matched to a gene; V was cut back by 4 bases and J by 3 bases. This CDR3 region has 18 residues. CDR1 is SEHNR, CDR2 FQNEAQ, per germline (reference sequence). This CDR3 reads CASSSPRSISGGYNEQFF. CDR3 bases: TGTGCCAGCAGCTCACCCCGGTCGATTAGCGGGGGCTACAATGAGCAGTTCTTC.

This chain connects TRBV2 to TRBJ2-2; the match to TRBD2 covers 8 bases. Germline CDR1 reads SNHLY; CDR2 reads FYNNEI. This CDR3 spans 14 amino acids. The junction had 5 bases not matched to a gene; V was cut back by 8 bases and J by 3 bases. The DNA of the CDR3 is TGTGCCAGCGGCGGGAGGCGGTACACCGGGGAGCTGTTTTTT. Protein: CASGGRRYTGELFF.

In DNA, the CDR3 is TGTGCCAGCAGTCCCCGGGAGGGGCATCGGGAGACCCAGTACTTC. This gives the protein CASSPREGHRETQYF. The rearrangement uses TRBV12-3 or TRBV12-4 and TRBJ2-5; TRBD2 matches 8 bases. The CDR3 has 15 amino acids. V lost 5 bases to trimming and J lost 5 bases; unmatched junction nucleotides: 10.

At least ten counts were recorded for this clonotype. CDR3 bases: TGCGCCAGCAGCTGGACAGGAACTTACAATGAGCAGTTCTTC. It encodes CASSWTGTYNEQFF. The gene calls are TRBV5-1 and TRBJ2-1; 7 bases line up with TRBD1. Losses at the gene ends were 3 bases for V and 4 bases for J; bases not matched to a gene: 4. Germline assignment: CDR1 SGHRS and CDR2 YFSETQ. CDR3 size: 14 residues.

This clonotype appeared many times. The chain recombines TRBV5-1 with TRBJ1-1; a weak D match, TRBD1 (6 bases). Trimming removed 0 bases from V and 5 bases from J, with 14 bases in between. CDR1 is SGHRS, CDR2 YFSETQ, per germline. This CDR3 comprises 15 residues. CDR3 region: CASSLVAGAETEAFF. Here the CDR3 DNA reads TGCGCCAGCAGCTTGGTGGCGGGGGCAGAAACTGAAGCTTTCTTT.

This clonotype was observed a handful of times. Written as DNA, the CDR3 is TGTGCCAGCTCACCACAGGGGGACCCAAGTGGTGGCTACACCTTC. Residues: CASSPQGDPSGGYTF. The chain couples TRBV18 to TRBJ1-2, with a possible D match to TRBD1 (6 bases). CDR3 length equals 15 residues. Germline CDR1 reads KGHSH; CDR2 reads LQKENI. The ends were cut back, 1 base at V and 7 bases at J, with 16 bases in the middle.

This clonotype was observed a handful of times. The J gene is TRBJ1-1, the V gene TRBV29-1; a possible D gene is TRBD1 (6 bases). CDR1 and CDR2 from the germline V gene are SQVTM and ANQGSEA. The CDR3 contains 11 residues. The V and J ends lost 2 bases and 7 bases respectively, with 8 bases between them. The CDR3, as DNA: TGCAGCGTTGAACGGACAGTTGAAGCTTTCTTT. It encodes CSVERTVEAFF.

This clonotype was detected a few times. V usage is TRBV24-1 and J usage is TRBJ1-5, with D tentatively TRBD1 (5 bases). This CDR3 spans 13 amino acids. V was shortened by 0 bases and J by 6 bases, with 5 bases between the two germline ends. CDR1 and CDR2 (germline): KGHDR, SFDVKD. As DNA, the CDR3 is TGTGCCACCAGTGATTTGGGGGGTCAGCCCCAGCATTTT. It specifies CATSDLGGQPQHF.